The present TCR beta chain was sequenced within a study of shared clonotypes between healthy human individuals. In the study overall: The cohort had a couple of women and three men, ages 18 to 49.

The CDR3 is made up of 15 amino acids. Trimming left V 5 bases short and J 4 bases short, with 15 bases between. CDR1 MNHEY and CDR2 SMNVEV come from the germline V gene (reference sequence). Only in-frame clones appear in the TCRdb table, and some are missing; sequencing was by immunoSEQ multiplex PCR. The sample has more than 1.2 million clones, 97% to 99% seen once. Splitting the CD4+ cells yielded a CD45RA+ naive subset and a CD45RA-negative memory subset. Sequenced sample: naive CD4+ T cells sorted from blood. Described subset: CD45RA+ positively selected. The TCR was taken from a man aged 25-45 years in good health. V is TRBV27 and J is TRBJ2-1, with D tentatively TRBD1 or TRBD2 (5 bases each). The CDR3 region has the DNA TGTGCCAGCAGTCTCGGGACCATTGTTTACAATGAGCAGTTCTTC. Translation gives CASSLGTIVYNEQFF.